This T cell receptor (beta chain) was recorded in a study of Ad26.COV2.S vaccination and SARS-CoV-2 variants. Study-wide background: The authors gave Ad26.COV2.S intramuscularly, either once or twice 56 days apart. Study-wide points: It was reported that spike-specific CD8+ and CD4+ T cell responses were substantially broad after vaccination.

Of note for this clone: Its antigen is currently unknown.

The table came from immunoSEQ multiplex PCR; TCRdb's copy has only in-frame clones and leaves some out. The profile shows 200,000 to 300,000 clones, around 90% of them singletons. Treatment given: about 20 received Ad26.COV2.S at low or high dose, single or two shots; about 5 received placebo; per-sample allocation not given. The samples date from day 63 after the first vaccine or placebo injection. Whoever gave the sample was an adult aged 18-55 years in Boston. The CDR3 is made up of 14 amino acids. Germline loops: CDR1 SGHNT, CDR2 YENEEA. Trimming removed 5 bases at V and 5 bases at J, with 12 bases between.

The sequenced sample was peripheral blood, obtained in a trial of Ad26.COV2.S vaccine versus placebo. This TCR was sampled from a person aged 18 to 59 who received the Ad26.COV2.S COVID-19 vaccine or a placebo. The chain is built from TRBV11-3 and TRBJ2-2; D may correspond to TRBD1 or TRBD2 (5 bases each). CDR3 DNA: TGTGCCAGCAGCCTCAGGGCGGGTACCGGGGAGCTGTTTTTT. Residues: CASSLRAGTGELFF.